A single sample gave rise to the 9 T cell receptor beta chains below, sequenced in a study of blood T cell repertoires in COVID-19 (dated by TCRdb to about 2020). Libraries were made using the immunoSEQ multiplex PCR assay. The immuneACCESS repertoire file appears here via TCRdb, limited to in-frame rearrangements. These files lack a portion of the clones; in checked studies, under half of the deficit traces to unresolved V genes, and the cause of the others is not known. Recorded for this sample are over 200,000 clones; approximately 88% of them occurred a single time. The top ten clones comprise roughly 3.7% of the sample. Material for sequencing was PBMCs or T cells enriched from blood (not recorded which). Source of these receptors: a woman aged 25 to 39 who had been exposed to COVID-19.

The chain has TRBV18 and TRBJ1-2; D gene unclear. Germline CDR1 KGHSH, CDR2 LQKENI. This CDR3 comprises 12 residues. Trimming left V 2 bases short and J 6 bases short, with 7 bases between. The CDR3 DNA reads TGTGCCAGCTCACCAGCAGGCCATGGCTACACCTTC. Translation: CASSPAGHGYTF.

V is TRBV5-5 and J is TRBJ1-2; D may be TRBD1 (5 bases). V was cut by 1 base and J by 4 bases, with 14 bases left in between. Germline V gene sequence: CDR1 SGHKS, CDR2 YYEKEE (reference sequence). The CDR3 consists of 15 residues. This CDR3 reads CASSLSTGDSYGYTF. CDR3 bases: TGTGCCAGCAGCTTGTCAACAGGAGATAGCTATGGCTACACCTTC.

V usage is TRBV10-3 and J usage is TRBJ1-2; 9 nucleotides match TRBD1. The germline gives CDR1 ENHRY, CDR2 SYGVKD. The CDR3 contains 15 residues. V lost 6 bases, J lost 5 bases, and 10 bases stayed unmatched. This CDR3 is CAISATGGPSYGYTF. The CDR3 region has the DNA TGTGCCATCAGCGCTACAGGGGGCCCCTCATATGGCTACACCTTC.

This chain joins TRBV28 and TRBJ1-5; D unclear. Germline CDR1 is MDHEN and CDR2 is SYDVKM. CDR3 size: 13 residues. Trimming removed 3 bases at V and 6 bases at J, with 9 bases between. The CDR3 DNA follows: TGTGCCAGCAGTTTTCCGGGTGGTCAGCCCCAGCATTTT. Translation gives CASSFPGGQPQHF.

V gene TRBV7-9 combines with J gene TRBJ2-2, with 10 bases aligning to TRBD2. V shed 4 bases and J 7 bases; nucleotides not matched to a gene: 3. The V gene's germline CDR1 is SEHNR and CDR2 FQNEAQ (reference sequence). The CDR3 has 14 amino acids. Written as DNA, the CDR3 is TGTGCCAGCAGCTCGGGACTAGCGATCGGGGAGCTGTTTTTT. Translated: CASSSGLAIGELFF.

The rearrangement uses TRBV4-1 and TRBJ1-2; no firm D call. The CDR3 spans 16 residues. Germline V gene lookup returns CDR1 MGHRA and CDR2 YSYEKL. V was pared by 1 base and J by 2 bases, with 14 bases between. CDR3 loop: CASSQGSQVQNYGYTF. The CDR3 coding sequence is TGCGCCAGCAGCCAAGGATCGCAGGTTCAAAACTATGGCTACACCTTC.

This clone was counted a single time. The chain links TRBV29-1 to TRBJ2-7, with D uncertain. CDR3 length equals 11 residues. CDR1 and CDR2 (germline): SQVTM, ANQGSEA. The ends were cut back, 5 bases at V and 3 bases at J, with 8 bases in the middle. This CDR3 reads CSVSDFYEQYF. CDR3 coding DNA: TGCAGCGTTTCCGACTTCTACGAGCAGTACTTC.

The J gene is TRBJ1-2, the V gene TRBV6-5, with 9 bases lining up with TRBD1. The CDR3 sequence is 14 residues long. The germline V gene has CDR1 MNHEY and CDR2 SVGAGI. Trimming removed 6 bases from V and 4 bases from J; junction bases left unmatched: 6. CDR3 loop: CASSQDRGGYGYTF. In DNA form, the CDR3 reads TGTGCCAGCAGCCAAGACAGGGGGGGCTATGGCTACACCTTC.

The chain uses TRBV15 and TRBJ2-3, with 8 bases aligning to TRBD2. Germline V gives CDR1 LNHNV, CDR2 YYDKDF (reference sequence). CDR3 size: 15 residues. V lost 5 bases and J lost 5; bases outside the gene matches: 9. The CDR3, as DNA: TGTGCCACCAGCCGGGGCGGGGGGCAGGTAGATACGCAGTATTTT. Protein product: CATSRGGGQVDTQYF.